This T cell receptor beta chain was retrieved from a study of CD8 T cells in Susac syndrome. Study information: Blood was drawn from patients with Susac syndrome. At that point, they were therapy-naive, on corticosteroids, or on intravenous immunoglobulin alone. Whole-study results and caveats: The study's TCR sequencing and HLA analysis covered a relatively small number of individuals, and the study acknowledged this.

CDR1 and CDR2 (germline): DFQATT, SNEGSKA (reference sequence). After removal of 3 bases from V and 1 base from J, the junction contained 4 bases not matched to a gene. The CDR3 runs 15 residues. When the RNA was reverse transcribed, random hexamers were used with an input of roughly 0.45 to 1 ug. The CDR3 of TCR beta was amplified by immunoSEQ multiplex PCR across 54 Vbeta and 13 Jbeta. MiXCR, applied by TCRdb to the immunoSEQ multiplex PCR reads, yields one record per CDR3 protein. The repertoire has under 200,000 distinct CDR3 sequences, about 96% of them found once; the top ten carry 0.12%. Of note for this clonotype: The target antigen is unknown.

Diagnostic criteria for definite or probable disease, in their recently defined form, were met by the patients with Susac syndrome. The chain carries TRBV20-1 and TRBJ2-3; 10 nucleotides line up with TRBD2. Sequencing was done on a sample of CD4+ T cells from PBMCs. The TCR comes from a human donor with Susac syndrome. CDR3 nucleotides: TGCAGTGCTAGGGACGGGACTAGCGGCACAGATACGCAGTATTTT. As protein: CSARDGTSGTDTQYF.